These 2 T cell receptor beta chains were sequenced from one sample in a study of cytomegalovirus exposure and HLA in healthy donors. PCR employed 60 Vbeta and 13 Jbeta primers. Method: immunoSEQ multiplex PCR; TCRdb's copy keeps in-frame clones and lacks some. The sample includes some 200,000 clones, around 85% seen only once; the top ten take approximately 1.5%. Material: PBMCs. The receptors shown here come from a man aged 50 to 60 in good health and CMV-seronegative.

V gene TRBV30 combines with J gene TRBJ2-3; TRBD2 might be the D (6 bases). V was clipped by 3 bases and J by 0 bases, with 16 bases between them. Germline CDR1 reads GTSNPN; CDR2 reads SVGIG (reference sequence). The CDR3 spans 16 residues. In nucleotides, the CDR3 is TGTGCCTGGAGCAGACCCCGGGACTCTAGCACAGATACGCAGTATTTT. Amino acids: CAWSRPRDSSTDTQYF.

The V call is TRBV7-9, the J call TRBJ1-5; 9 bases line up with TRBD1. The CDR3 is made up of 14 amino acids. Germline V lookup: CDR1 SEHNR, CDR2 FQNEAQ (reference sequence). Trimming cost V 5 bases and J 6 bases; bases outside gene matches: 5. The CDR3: CASSIGTGLQPQHF. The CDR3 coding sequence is TGTGCCAGCAGCATAGGGACAGGGCTTCAGCCCCAGCATTTT.